Listed here are 20 T cell receptor beta chains from one sample, sequenced in a study of OX40 agonist ivuxolimab in advanced cancers. Only in-frame clones appear in the TCRdb table, and some are missing; sequencing was by immunoSEQ multiplex PCR. The repertoire holds some 62,000 clones, around 81% seen once, with about 4% in the top ten. The sample here was CD4+ or CD8+ T cells sorted from blood, taken in a trial of the OX40 agonist ivuxolimab. Receptors originate from an adult with an advanced solid tumor such as melanoma, head and neck, liver or kidney cancer.

The chain couples TRBV7-9 to TRBJ1-2; 9 nucleotides match TRBD1. The V and J ends lost 5 bases and 4 bases, in that order; junction bases with no gene match: 2. The CDR3 length is 13 residues. Germline V gene lookup returns CDR1 SEHNR and CDR2 FQNEAQ (reference sequence). The CDR3 DNA reads TGTGCCAGCAGCCTACAGGGGGCCTATGGCTACACCTTC. Protein sequence: CASSLQGAYGYTF.

The chain is built from TRBV28 and TRBJ2-5; 8 bases are shared with TRBD1. The length of the CDR3 is 16 residues. Germline-derived CDR1 and CDR2 are MDHEN and SYDVKM. The junction had 16 bases not matched to a gene; V was cut back by 8 bases and J by 5 bases. CDR3 loop: CASRSGTGRGPETQYF. CDR3 in DNA: TGTGCCAGCCGCTCGGGGACAGGTCGAGGGCCGGAGACCCAGTACTTC.

The gene calls are TRBV21-1 and TRBJ2-6. TRBV21-1 is a pseudogene locus. The CDR3 is 21 residues long. For the CDR3, the DNA is TGTGCCAGCAGCAAAGGAAAGGGCACCTTCGTCAACCTATCTGGGGCCAACGTCCTGACTTTC. This codes for CASSKGKGTFVNLSGANVLTF.

V gene TRBV7-9 combines with J gene TRBJ2-3; no definite D call. This CDR3 is built from 17 residues. With 2 bases removed from V and 0 bases from J, the gap between germline ends came to 15 bases. Looked up from germline, CDR1 is SEHNR and CDR2 is FQNEAQ (reference sequence). CDR3 loop: CASSLKPQTLSTDTQYF. The CDR3 DNA is TGTGCCAGCAGCTTAAAACCCCAGACACTGAGCACAGATACGCAGTATTTT.

The chain carries TRBV7-8 and TRBJ1-4, with 7 bases that match TRBD1. The V segment lost 3 bases and the J segment 5 bases; nucleotides outside the gene matches: 3. Germline V lookup: CDR1 SGHVS, CDR2 FQNEAQ. This CDR3 is 14 amino acids long. CDR3 DNA sequence: TGTGCCAGCAGCTTTGGGGACAGAAATGAAAAACTGTTTTTT. This gives the protein CASSFGDRNEKLFF.

The CDR3 nucleotides are TGTGCCAGCAGCATAGGACAGGGGGGATACGAGCAGTACTTC. Residues: CASSIGQGGYEQYF. V and J are TRBV5-5 and TRBJ2-7, with 10 bases aligning to TRBD1. The CDR3 covers 14 residues. CDR1 is SGHKS, CDR2 YYEKEE, per germline (reference sequence). V was pared by 4 bases and J by 4 bases, with 5 bases of the junction left unmatched.

The rearrangement joins TRBV5-1 to TRBJ2-1, with TRBD2 identical over 8 bases. Germline V gene data show CDR1 as SGHRS and CDR2 as YFSETQ. This CDR3 contains 16 residues. The junction had 2 bases not matched to a gene; V was cut back by 0 bases and J by 0 bases. CDR3 in amino acids: CASSLVTSGSYNEQFF. The CDR3 DNA is TGCGCCAGCAGCTTGGTTACTAGCGGCTCCTACAATGAGCAGTTCTTC.

This clone was counted a few times. The chain couples TRBV27 to TRBJ2-5, with 7 bases identical to TRBD2. The CDR3 extends over 15 amino acids. After removal of 2 bases from V and 5 bases from J, the junction contained 8 bases not matched to a gene. The germline V gene has CDR1 MNHEY and CDR2 SMNVEV (reference sequence). The CDR3 loop is CASSLGGGAQETQYF. In DNA form, the CDR3 reads TGTGCCAGCAGTTTAGGGGGAGGGGCCCAGGAGACCCAGTACTTC.

The chain uses TRBV6-5 and TRBJ1-2; D not certain. V was trimmed by 6 bases and J by 0 bases, leaving 5 bases between them. Germline CDR1 and CDR2: MNHEY and SVGAGI. CDR3 length: 12 residues. CDR3 loop: CASRRTNYGYTF. As DNA, the CDR3 is TGTGCCAGCAGGAGGACTAACTATGGCTACACCTTC.

The sample holds a few counts of this clone. The chain couples TRBV21-1 to TRBJ2-7. TRBV21-1 represents a pseudogene. This CDR3 comprises 12 residues. This CDR3 reads CAPLRAYYEQYF. DNA for the CDR3: TGTGCCCCCCTCCGGGCCTACTACGAGCAGTACTTC.

This clone was detected once. V and J are TRBV7-2 and TRBJ2-1; D is unclear. Germline-derived CDR1 and CDR2 are SGHTA and FQGNSA. The CDR3 length is 14 residues. V gave up 0 bases and J gave up 5 bases, with 8 bases separating them. The CDR3 spells CASSLAGWNNEQFF. DNA of the CDR3: TGTGCCAGCAGCTTAGCGGGGTGGAACAATGAGCAGTTCTTC.

The rearrangement uses TRBV4-1 and TRBJ2-2; a possible D gene is TRBD1 (5 bases). The ends were cut back, 0 bases at V and 1 base at J, with 24 bases in the middle. Germline CDR1 MGHRA, CDR2 YSYEKL. The CDR3 has 21 amino acids. In DNA, the CDR3 is TGCGCCAGCAGCCAAGATTGGTTGGGCAGGGTCAACAAGAAGAACACCGGGGAGCTGTTTTTT. It is translated as CASSQDWLGRVNKKNTGELFF.

V usage is TRBV30 and J usage is TRBJ1-5; D is undetermined. The ends were cut back, 1 base at V and 7 bases at J, with 8 bases in the middle. CDR3 length: 12 amino acids. Looked up from germline, CDR1 is GTSNPN and CDR2 is SVGIG (reference sequence). This CDR3 reads CAWSGGGQPQHF. In DNA, the CDR3 is TGTGCCTGGAGTGGGGGTGGACAGCCCCAGCATTTT.

The J gene is TRBJ2-1, the V gene TRBV11-3, with 16 bases aligning to TRBD2. V lost 2 bases and J lost 8; bases outside the gene matches: 12. The CDR3 extends over 19 amino acids. Per germline, CDR1 SGHNT and CDR2 YENEEA. CDR3 sequence reads: CASSLFPGLAGGLSDEQFF. The CDR3 DNA reads TGTGCCAGCAGCTTATTTCCGGGACTAGCGGGAGGGCTTTCGGATGAGCAGTTCTTC.

Only a few counts were recorded for this clone. The chain uses TRBV28 and TRBJ2-2; 12 nucleotides align to TRBD2. This CDR3 spans 18 amino acids. In germline, CDR1 is MDHEN, CDR2 SYDVKM. V trimming: 5 bases; J trimming: 3 bases; junction bases outside the gene matches: 10. CDR3 DNA: TGTGCCAGCAGTGTTCCGACTAGCGGGAGTTTACACACCGGGGAGCTGTTTTTT. Its translation: CASSVPTSGSLHTGELFF.

The chain couples TRBV6-1 to TRBJ2-3; 8 bases match TRBD1. From germline, CDR1 is MNHNS and CDR2 SASEGT. The CDR3 is made up of 14 amino acids. V was pared by 5 bases and J by 3 bases, with 4 bases of the junction left unmatched. The DNA of the CDR3 is TGTGCCAGCAGTCGGGACAGGTGGACAGATACGCAGTATTTT. The encoded protein is CASSRDRWTDTQYF.

This rearrangement joins TRBV10-3 to TRBJ1-2, with 8 bases matching TRBD1. The germline gives CDR1 ENHRY, CDR2 SYGVKD. The CDR3 spans 15 residues. Trimming cost V 6 bases and J 8 bases; bases outside gene matches: 14. CDR3 nucleotide sequence: TGTGCCATCAGAGCTGTTACAGGGGGTCCGGGCGGCTACACCTTC. Its protein is CAIRAVTGGPGGYTF.

The chain joins TRBV28 to TRBJ2-1; 13 nucleotides line up with TRBD2. The CDR3 length is 18 residues. Germline CDR1 reads MDHEN; CDR2 reads SYDVKM. V gave up 8 bases and J gave up 0 bases; unmatched junction bases: 10. The CDR3 spells CASGFGTSGISSYNEQFF. The CDR3 DNA reads TGTGCCAGCGGATTTGGGACTAGCGGGATTAGCTCCTACAATGAGCAGTTCTTC.

The CDR3 sequence: CASSVEVVSVNEQFF. CDR3 bases: TGTGCCAGCAGCGTAGAAGTGGTCTCCGTAAATGAGCAGTTCTTC. This chain connects TRBV9 to TRBJ2-1; D call uncertain. Per germline, CDR1 SGDLS and CDR2 YYNGEE. The CDR3 is made up of 15 amino acids. The ends were cut back, 0 bases at V and 7 bases at J, with 14 bases in the middle. The full variable domain, in which reference TRBV9 and TRBJ2-1 provide the parts outside the CDR3, is DSGVTQTPKHLITATGQRVTLRCSPRSGDLSVYWYQQSLDQGLQFLIQYYNGEERAKGNILERFSAQQFPDLHSELNLSSLELGDSALYFCASSVEVVSVNEQFFGPGTRLTVL.

This clone has only one observation. The J gene is TRBJ2-5, the V gene TRBV7-3; D tentatively reads TRBD1 or TRBD2 (6 bases each). Germline V gene sequence: CDR1 SGHTA, CDR2 FQGTGA. The CDR3 sequence is 15 residues long. The ends were cut back, 5 bases at V and 5 bases at J, with 18 bases in the middle. This CDR3 is CASSPVGGPRETQYF. DNA for the CDR3: TGTGCCAGCAGCCCCGTGGGGGGCCCTCGGGAGACCCAGTACTTC.